Below, 8 T cell receptor beta chains from the same sample are listed, as sequenced in a study of T cells in Graves' hyperthyroidism and ophthalmopathy. Authors of the study amplified TCR beta CDR3 regions from RNA transcripts. The TCR CDR3 first-round RT-PCR relied on the HTBI primer set. MiXCR, run by TCRdb on the multiplex PCR reads, gives a single entry per CDR3 protein. In the table there are about 560,000 distinct CDR3 sequences, approximately 14% of which are singletons. Sequencing was performed on blood. The receptors derive from a woman in her 30s with Graves' hyperthyroidism.

This clonotype has a count of ten or more. The gene calls are TRBV7-2 and TRBJ2-7; the D is unclear. The V end was cut by 2 bases, the J end by 7 bases, with 12 bases between. Germline values: CDR1 SGHTA, CDR2 FQGNSA. This CDR3 spans 13 amino acids. The CDR3 nucleotides are TGTGCCAGCAGCTTATTATCCCCCCAAGAGCAGTACTTC. Translated, it gives CASSLLSPQEQYF. Drawing the rest from reference TRBV7-2 and TRBJ2-7, the complete variable domain is GAGVSQSPSNKVTEKGKDVELRCDPISGHTALYWYRQSLGQGLEFLIYFQGNSAPDKSGLPSDRFSAERTGGSVSTLTIQRTQQEDSAVYLCASSLLSPQEQYFGPGTRLTVT.

Only a few counts were recorded for this clonotype. The genes are TRBV20-1 and TRBJ2-7; D ambiguous. This CDR3 comprises 14 residues. Looked up from germline, CDR1 is DFQATT and CDR2 is SNEGSKA (reference sequence). Deletions cut 3 bases from V and 3 bases from J, with 15 bases between. The CDR3 DNA sequence: TGCAGTGCTAGCCTGGTGGGGAACTTCTACGAGCAGTACTTC. Translation: CSASLVGNFYEQYF.

This clonotype was seen ten or more times. The chain couples TRBV7-8 to TRBJ2-1; 11 bases are a match to TRBD2. With 5 bases clipped from V and 6 bases from J, the junction kept 6 bases outside the gene matches. The V gene's germline CDR1 is SGHVS and CDR2 FQNEAQ. The CDR3 has 15 residues. The CDR3 region is CASSGSGRGPNEQFF. In DNA, the CDR3 is TGTGCCAGCAGCGGTAGCGGGAGGGGACCCAATGAGCAGTTCTTC.

The rearrangement uses TRBV7-2 and TRBJ2-1, with 9 bases that match TRBD2. The CDR3 loop spans 14 amino acids. Trimming at V came to 5 bases and at J to 6 bases, leaving 5 bases not matched to a gene. CDR1 and CDR2 from the germline V gene are SGHTA and FQGNSA. The CDR3 reads CASSPGLATNEQFF. The CDR3 DNA reads TGTGCCAGCAGCCCCGGACTAGCGACCAATGAGCAGTTCTTC.

This clonotype was counted only a few times. The chain is built from TRBV6-2 or TRBV6-3 and TRBJ2-7; the D call may be TRBD1 or TRBD2 (5 bases each). The V end was cut by 6 bases, the J end by 0 bases, with 9 bases between. The length of the CDR3 is 13 residues. Looked up from germline, CDR1 is MNHEY and CDR2 is SVGEGT. The CDR3 reads CASSGADSYEQYF. CDR3 nucleotide sequence: TGTGCCAGCAGCGGGGCAGACTCCTACGAGCAGTACTTC.

This clonotype has at least ten counts. The V and J genes are TRBV27 and TRBJ1-5, with a possible D match to TRBD1 (5 bases). The CDR3 length is 14 residues. Per the germline V gene, CDR1 is MNHEY and CDR2 is SMNVEV (reference sequence). Trimming took 6 bases from V and 3 from J, leaving 12 bases between them. The CDR3 region is CASRSGTANQPQHF. In nucleotides, the CDR3 is TGTGCCAGCAGGTCAGGGACGGCCAATCAGCCCCAGCATTTT.

CDR3 nucleotide sequence: TGTGCCACCAGCCGGGACAGGGGATACGAGCAGTACTTC. Protein: CATSRDRGYEQYF. This chain uses TRBV15 with TRBJ2-7, with TRBD1 matching over 10 bases. Germline V gene sequence: CDR1 LNHNV, CDR2 YYDKDF (reference sequence). The CDR3 is 13 residues long. Trimming took 5 bases from V and 4 from J; bases not matched to a gene: 2.

At least ten counts were recorded for this clonotype. V usage is TRBV7-6 and J usage is TRBJ2-1, with D possibly TRBD2 on 5 matching bases. V was pared by 3 bases and J by 6 bases, with 18 bases between. Germline values: CDR1 SGHVS, CDR2 FNYEAQ. This CDR3 spans 16 amino acids. CDR3 in DNA: TGTGCCAGCAGCTTCCCCCCTGTGGGAGAGCTCAATGAGCAGTTCTTC. Protein: CASSFPPVGELNEQFF.